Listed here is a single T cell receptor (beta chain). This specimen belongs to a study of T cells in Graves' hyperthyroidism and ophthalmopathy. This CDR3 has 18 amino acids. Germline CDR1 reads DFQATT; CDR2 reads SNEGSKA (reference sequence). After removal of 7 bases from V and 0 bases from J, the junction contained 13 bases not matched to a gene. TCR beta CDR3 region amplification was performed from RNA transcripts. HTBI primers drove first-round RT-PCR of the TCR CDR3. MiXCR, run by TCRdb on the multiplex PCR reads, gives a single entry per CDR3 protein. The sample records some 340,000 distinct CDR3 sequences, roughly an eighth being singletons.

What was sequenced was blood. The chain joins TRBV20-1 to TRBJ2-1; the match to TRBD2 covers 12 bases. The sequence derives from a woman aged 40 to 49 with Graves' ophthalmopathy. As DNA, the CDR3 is TGCAGTGTACAGCCCGGGACTAGCGGGTTTTACTCCTACAATGAGCAGTTCTTC. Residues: CSVQPGTSGFYSYNEQFF.